This T cell receptor beta chain was documented in a study of shared clonotypes between healthy human individuals. CDR3 size: 15 residues. Trimming pared 4 bases from V and 1 base from J, leaving 13 bases between. In germline, CDR1 is KGHSY, CDR2 FQNENV. The protocol was immunoSEQ multiplex PCR, while the TCRdb copy is restricted to in-frame clones and leaves out a portion. The data show 900,000 to 1,200,000 clones, 70% to 80% seen once. The chain links TRBV16 to TRBJ1-1; D ambiguous. The sequencing input was memory CD4+ T cells from PBMCs. Subset specified: CD45RA-negative fraction. This clonotype originated in a man younger than 35 in good health. Some clones in this sample may be carry-over from other donors' samples. The CDR3 DNA reads as TGTGCCAGCAGCCTGAATCCGGGGTCGAACACTGAAGCTTTCTTT. Residues: CASSLNPGSNTEAFF.